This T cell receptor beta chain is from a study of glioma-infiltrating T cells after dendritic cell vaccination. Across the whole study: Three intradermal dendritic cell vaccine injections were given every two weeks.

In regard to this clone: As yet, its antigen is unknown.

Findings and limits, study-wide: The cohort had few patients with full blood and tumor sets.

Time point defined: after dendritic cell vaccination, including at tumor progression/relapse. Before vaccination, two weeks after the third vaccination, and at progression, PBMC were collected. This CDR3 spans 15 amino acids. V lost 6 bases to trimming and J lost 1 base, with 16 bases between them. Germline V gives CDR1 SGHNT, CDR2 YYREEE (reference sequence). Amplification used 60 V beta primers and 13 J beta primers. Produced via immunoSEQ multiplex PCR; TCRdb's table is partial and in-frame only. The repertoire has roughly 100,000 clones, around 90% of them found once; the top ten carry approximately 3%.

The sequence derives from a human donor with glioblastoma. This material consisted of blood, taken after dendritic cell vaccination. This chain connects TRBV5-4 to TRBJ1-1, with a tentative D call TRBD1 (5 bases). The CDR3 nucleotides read TGTGCCAGCACCGACCCTCGCGGGACGAACACTGAAGCTTTCTTT. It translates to CASTDPRGTNTEAFF.